Listed here are 21 T cell receptor beta chains from one sample, sequenced in a study of T cell repertoires in cytomegalovirus infection. TCRdb re-called the reads with MiXCR, one entry per CDR3 protein. Among 650,000 to 900,000 distinct CDR3 sequences, almost 30% were seen once, and the ten largest hold about an eighth. The antigens for these receptors are not known. This specimen was cultured CD8+ T cells from PBMCs, taken from culture after CMV antigen stimulation. Receptors originate from a human donor in good health (CMV status not recorded). Some clones in this sample may be carry-over from other donors' samples.

V gene TRBV19 combines with J gene TRBJ2-3; D uncertain. The CDR3 totals 16 residues. Trimming removed 4 bases from V and 2 bases from J, with 16 bases in between. CDR1 is LNHDA, CDR2 SQIVND, per germline (reference sequence). The CDR3 protein is CASSTLANSHTDTQYF. For the CDR3, the DNA is TGTGCCAGTAGTACATTAGCCAACTCCCACACAGATACGCAGTATTTT.

This rearrangement joins TRBV7-9 to TRBJ2-3; TRBD1 matches at 8 bases. Unmatched junction bases numbered 5, after V lost 5 bases and J lost 1 base. Germline values: CDR1 SEHNR, CDR2 FQNEAQ (reference sequence). The CDR3 sequence is 15 residues long. CDR3 in DNA: TGTGCCAGCAGCGGACAGGGCGGGGGCACAGATACGCAGTATTTT. Translated, it gives CASSGQGGGTDTQYF.

The rearrangement links TRBV10-1 to TRBJ2-7; D possibly uses TRBD1 or TRBD2 (5 bases each). The germline V gene has CDR1 WNHNN and CDR2 SYGVQD (reference sequence). This CDR3 has 14 amino acids. Trimming shortened V by 0 bases and J by 9 bases, and 15 bases separated the two germline ends. Here the CDR3 DNA reads TGCGCCAGCAGTGAGTCCAGGGCCGGGAAGGGGCAGTACTTC. Encoded protein: CASSESRAGKGQYF.

This clonotype was counted a few times. The CDR3 DNA is TGTGCCAGCAGTTTCAGGGGTGTTTCCACTGAAGCTTTCTTT. It specifies CASSFRGVSTEAFF. The chain is built from TRBV12-3 or TRBV12-4 and TRBJ1-1; TRBD1 might be the D (6 bases). The CDR3 extends over 14 amino acids. Trimming removed 3 bases from V and 4 bases from J, with 12 bases in between.

The chain has TRBV10-2 and TRBJ2-7; 8 nucleotides agree with TRBD1. CDR3 length: 14 residues. V gave up 4 bases and J gave up 4 bases; unmatched junction bases: 6. Germline values: CDR1 WSHSY, CDR2 SAAADI. The chain's CDR3 is CASSAGQGGYEQYV. CDR3 in DNA: TGCGCCAGCAGTGCCGGACAGGGTGGGTACGAGCAGTACGTC.

This clonotype was counted at least ten times. The rearrangement joins TRBV7-8 to TRBJ2-5, with TRBD2 identical over 10 bases. V trimming: 6 bases; J trimming: 1 base; junction bases outside the gene matches: 2. Germline CDR1 SGHVS, CDR2 FQNEAQ. The length of the CDR3 is 14 residues. In nucleotides, the CDR3 is TGTGCCAGCAGATGGACTAGCGGCCAAGAGACCCAGTACTTC. Protein sequence: CASRWTSGQETQYF.

This clonotype appeared a few times. This chain uses TRBV6-1 with TRBJ2-1; D is perhaps TRBD1 or TRBD2 (5 bases each). The CDR3 runs 15 residues. The V gene's germline CDR1 is MNHNS and CDR2 SASEGT. Trimming left V 6 bases short and J 4 bases short, with 16 bases between. In DNA form, the CDR3 reads TGTGCCAGCAGGTTCGGCCGGGACCCATACAATGAGCAGTTCTTC. The encoded protein is CASRFGRDPYNEQFF.

This clonotype was seen a few times. The J gene is TRBJ1-5, the V gene TRBV6-5; 7 bases are shared with TRBD1. Germline CDR1 and CDR2: MNHEY and SVGAGI. The CDR3 runs to 15 residues. V lost 6 bases, J lost 4 bases, and 9 bases stayed unmatched. The CDR3 here is CASSRRTGRNQPQHF. CDR3 DNA: TGTGCCAGCAGCCGACGGACAGGACGGAATCAGCCCCAGCATTTT.

This clonotype was counted between two and nine times. The chain joins TRBV9 to TRBJ1-1; D possibly corresponds to TRBD1 (5 bases). This CDR3 region has 15 residues. Trimming shortened V by 4 bases and J by 4 bases, and 17 bases separated the two germline ends. From germline, CDR1 is SGDLS and CDR2 YYNGEE. The CDR3 region is CASSPGTLLSTEAFF. The CDR3 DNA follows: TGTGCCAGCAGCCCCGGGACTCTTCTTTCCACTGAAGCTTTCTTT. Supplemented by reference TRBV9 and TRBJ1-1, the full variable domain reads DSGVTQTPKHLITATGQRVTLRCSPRSGDLSVYWYQQSLDQGLQFLIQYYNGEERAKGNILERFSAQQFPDLHSELNLSSLELGDSALYFCASSPGTLLSTEAFFGQGTRLTVV.

This clonotype was detected ten times or more. V usage is TRBV7-2 and J usage is TRBJ2-2, with 8 bases that match TRBD2. With 2 bases clipped from V and 4 bases from J, the junction kept 18 bases outside the gene matches. Germline lookup yields CDR1 SGHTA and CDR2 FQGNSA. CDR3 size: 20 residues. CDR3 DNA sequence: TGTGCCAGCAGCTTAACGGGGGGGGCGCAGTTAATTAAAAGCACCGGGGAGCTGTTTTTT. Translation gives CASSLTGGAQLIKSTGELFF.

V gene TRBV10-2 combines with J gene TRBJ2-5; TRBD1 might be the D (5 bases). Deletions cut 4 bases from V and 1 base from J, with 10 bases between. The CDR3 extends over 14 amino acids. The germline CDR1 and CDR2 sequences are WSHSY and SAAADI. This CDR3 reads CASSVLDTQETQYF. The CDR3 DNA reads TGCGCCAGCAGTGTCTTGGACACCCAAGAGACCCAGTACTTC.

The genes are TRBV4-2 and TRBJ2-2; maybe TRBD2 (5 bases). CDR1 and CDR2 (germline): LGHNA, YNFKEQ. The CDR3 sequence is 17 residues long. V was cut by 4 bases and J by 0 bases, with 15 bases left in between. The CDR3 is CASSRTPSNANTGELFF. The CDR3 DNA reads TGTGCCAGCAGCCGGACTCCCTCCAATGCGAACACCGGGGAGCTGTTTTTT.

The genes are TRBV4-1 and TRBJ2-3; D unclear. The CDR3 consists of 17 residues. Per the germline V gene, CDR1 is MGHRA and CDR2 is YSYEKL. V was trimmed by 3 bases and J by 2 bases, leaving 18 bases between them. The CDR3 DNA reads TGCGCCAGCAGCCACCACGATGGTATGGTTTCCACAGATACGCAGTATTTT. Its translation: CASSHHDGMVSTDTQYF.

This clonotype was detected a few times. J is TRBJ2-1 and V is TRBV6-2 or TRBV6-3; the D gene could be TRBD1 or TRBD2 (5 bases each). Germline V gene lookup returns CDR1 MNHEY and CDR2 SVGEGT. This CDR3 is built from 15 residues. V lost 8 bases to trimming and J lost 2 bases, with 16 bases between them. The CDR3 sequence: CASLYRDHPYNEQFF. CDR3 DNA sequence: TGTGCCAGCCTGTACCGGGACCACCCCTACAATGAGCAGTTCTTC.

V is TRBV6-1 and J is TRBJ2-1; 7 bases line up with TRBD1. The germline V gene has CDR1 MNHNS and CDR2 SASEGT. V lost 3 bases and J lost 5; bases outside the gene matches: 10. This CDR3 contains 16 residues. CDR3 loop: CASSEPWGTENNEQFF. The CDR3 DNA follows: TGTGCCAGCAGTGAGCCTTGGGGGACAGAGAACAATGAGCAGTTCTTC.

The chain is built from TRBV12-3 or TRBV12-4 and TRBJ2-1; D gene uncertain. This CDR3 is built from 11 residues. With 2 bases removed from V and 10 bases from J, the gap between germline ends came to 6 bases. The CDR3 region is CASSLPSEQFF. In DNA, the CDR3 is TGTGCCAGCAGTTTACCCAGCGAGCAGTTCTTC.

V is TRBV27 and J is TRBJ2-1; 9 bases fit TRBD2. The J segment lost 12 bases and the V segment lost 6 bases, leaving 3 bases of the junction unmatched. Per the germline V gene, CDR1 is MNHEY and CDR2 is SMNVEV (reference sequence). CDR3 length: 11 residues. The CDR3 spells CASRIAGAQFF. The CDR3 DNA sequence: TGTGCCAGCAGGATAGCGGGGGCGCAGTTCTTC.

Only a few counts were recorded for this clonotype. This chain joins TRBV4-1 and TRBJ2-5, with 8 bases that match TRBD2. Losses at the gene ends were 5 bases for V and 1 base for J; bases not matched to a gene: 15. The germline V gene has CDR1 MGHRA and CDR2 YSYEKL. This CDR3 has 18 residues. The CDR3, as DNA: TGCGCCAGCAGCGCCTCCTTAGGGCTAGCGGGCCCCCAAGAGACCCAGTACTTC. Amino acids: CASSASLGLAGPQETQYF.

The chain has TRBV19 and TRBJ2-2; possibly TRBD1 for D (5 bases). The V gene lost 3 bases and the J gene lost 6 bases, with 11 bases spanning the gap. This CDR3 has 14 amino acids. CDR1 LNHDA and CDR2 SQIVND come from the germline V gene (reference sequence). The DNA for the CDR3 is TGTGCCAGTAGTATTAGATCAGGGTCCGGGGAGCTGTTTTTT. Translating gives CASSIRSGSGELFF.

The chain recombines TRBV19 with TRBJ1-1; no firm D call. Trimming left V 3 bases short and J 4 bases short, with 12 bases between. Germline CDR1 reads LNHDA; CDR2 reads SQIVND (reference sequence). The CDR3 extends over 14 amino acids. The CDR3 loop reads CASSIAEGPTEAFF. CDR3 bases: TGTGCCAGTAGTATTGCGGAAGGGCCCACTGAAGCTTTCTTT. Complete variable domain (other parts from reference TRBV19 and TRBJ1-1): DGGITQSPKYLFRKEGQNVTLSCEQNLNHDAMYWYRQDPGQGLRLIYYSQIVNDFQKGDIAEGYSVSREKKESFPLTVTSAQKNPTAFYLCASSIAEGPTEAFFGQGTRLTVV.

The chain is built from TRBV15 and TRBJ1-2; D might be TRBD1 (5 bases). Trimming took 0 bases from V and 6 from J, leaving 17 bases between them. CDR1 LNHNV and CDR2 YYDKDF come from the germline V gene (reference sequence). The CDR3 length is 16 residues. CDR3 protein: CATSRDPGRAKDGYTF. CDR3 sequence (DNA): TGTGCCACCAGCAGAGATCCCGGCAGGGCGAAGGATGGCTACACCTTC.